This T cell receptor beta chain was sequenced for a study of CD8+ T cells in alopecia areata. Looking at the study overall: Those patients who were treated received oral tofacitinib, which was given at 5 to 10 mg twice daily for moderate-to-severe alopecia areata.

Study observations and caveats: How baseline CD8+ expansion relates to response remains uncertain (there was one nonresponder). Scalp sequencing captures resident alphabeta T cells of normal skin too.

Turning to this clone: Its antigen is currently unknown.

Treatment defined: oral pan-JAK inhibitor, 5-10 mg twice daily. Researchers picked out CD4+ and CD8+ T cells from PBMCs by sorting. The V gene lost 1 base and the J gene lost 8 bases, with 17 bases spanning the gap. The CDR3 is made up of 16 amino acids. Per germline, CDR1 LNHNV and CDR2 YYDKDF (reference sequence). Extracted RNA was reverse transcribed, and the resulting cDNA served as sequencing template. Some clones are missing from TCRdb's copy, which holds only in-frame ones; the method was immunoSEQ multiplex PCR. Among fewer than 200,000 clones listed, under 60% were seen once. This material consisted of CD8+ T cells sorted from blood, taken at week 24, from a patient treated with tofacitinib. This sequence was found in a human donor with alopecia areata. This chain uses TRBV15 with TRBJ1-4; tentatively, D is TRBD1 (5 bases). The CDR3 loop is CATSRVAQGLGEKLFF. The CDR3 bases are TGTGCCACCAGCAGAGTCGCCCAGGGTTTAGGGGAAAAACTGTTTTTT.